These 6 T cell receptor beta chains were sequenced from one sample in a study of CD8+ T cells in alopecia areata. Extracted RNA was reverse transcribed, and the resulting cDNA served as sequencing template. Produced via immunoSEQ multiplex PCR; TCRdb's table is partial and in-frame only. The data contain 130,000 to 150,000 clones, about 47% of them singletons. Source: CD4+ T cells sorted from blood, taken at week 0. These receptors were taken from a human donor with alopecia areata.

This clone has just a few counts. At the DNA level, this CDR3 is encoded by other sequences in the same sample as well. This chain connects TRBV29-1 to TRBJ1-1; no firm D call. The CDR3 loop spans 13 amino acids. Germline values: CDR1 SQVTM, CDR2 ANQGSEA. Trimming left V 0 bases short and J 1 base short, with 6 bases between. The CDR3 protein is CSVEDRWNTEAFF. CDR3 coding DNA: TGCAGCGTTGAAGATAGATGGAACACTGAAGCTTTCTTT.

The chain has TRBV11-2 and TRBJ2-7; D perhaps matches TRBD1 (6 bases). Trimming pared 5 bases from V and 5 bases from J, leaving 13 bases between. Germline V gene sequence: CDR1 SGHAT, CDR2 FQNNGV. CDR3 length equals 13 residues. CDR3 DNA sequence: TGTGCCAGCAGCCCCGGTTGGGGGCACGAGCAGTACTTC. The encoded protein is CASSPGWGHEQYF.

The J gene is TRBJ2-1, the V gene TRBV27; the D gene could be TRBD1 or TRBD2 (5 bases each). This CDR3 is built from 13 residues. Germline loops: CDR1 MNHEY, CDR2 SMNVEV (reference sequence). V was trimmed by 5 bases and J by 9 bases, leaving 14 bases between them. CDR3 amino acids: CASSTLGGTEQFF. The CDR3 DNA reads as TGTGCCAGCAGTACCCTTGGGGGAACTGAGCAGTTCTTC.

The chain joins TRBV14 to TRBJ1-2; D may be TRBD1 (5 bases). Trimming took off 3 bases at V and 10 bases at J, with 15 bases between the two ends. Germline CDR1 reads SGHDN; CDR2 reads FVKESK. CDR3 size: 13 residues. The CDR3 protein is CASSQNQGGTYTF. The CDR3 nucleotides read TGTGCCAGCAGCCAGAACCAGGGAGGGACCTACACCTTC. Using reference TRBV14 and TRBJ1-2 for the parts outside the CDR3, the full variable domain is EAGVTQFPSHSVIEKGQTVTLRCDPISGHDNLYWYRRVMGKEIKFLLHFVKESKQDESGMPNNRFLAERTGGTYSTLKVQPAELEDSGVYFCASSQNQGGTYTFGSGTRLTVV.

In its sample, this clone was seen a few times. The chain has TRBV11-2 and TRBJ2-5, with 7 bases matching TRBD1. There are 15 residues in the CDR3. CDR1 and CDR2 (germline): SGHAT, FQNNGV. J lost 5 bases, V lost 4 bases, and 10 bases had no gene match. CDR3 DNA: TGTGCCAGCAGCTCCCCGACAGGGCTCGGGGAGACCCAGTACTTC. It is translated as CASSSPTGLGETQYF. Full variable domain (rest looked up from reference TRBV11-2 and TRBJ2-5): EAGVAQSPRYKIIEKRQSVAFWCNPISGHATLYWYQQILGQGPKLLIQFQNNGVVDDSQLPKDRFSAERLKGVDSTLKIQPAKLEDSAVYLCASSSPTGLGETQYFGPGTRLLVL.

This sequence joins TRBV29-1 and TRBJ2-3; D gene uncertain. Between the trimmed V and J ends, which lost 6 bases and 9 bases, there was a span of 13 bases. Germline values: CDR1 SQVTM, CDR2 ANQGSEA. The CDR3 has 11 residues. CDR3 sequence: CSVRTAETQYF. CDR3 bases: TGCAGCGTCCGGACCGCGGAGACGCAGTATTTT.